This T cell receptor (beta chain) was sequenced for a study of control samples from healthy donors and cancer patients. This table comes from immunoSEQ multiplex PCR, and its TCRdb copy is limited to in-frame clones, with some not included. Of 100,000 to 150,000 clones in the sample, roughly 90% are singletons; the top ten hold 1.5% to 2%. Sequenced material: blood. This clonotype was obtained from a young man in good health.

The CDR3 coding sequence is TGTGCCAGCAGTCCGTCCGGGAGGGGTAGGAATGAGCAGTTCTTC. Protein sequence: CASSPSGRGRNEQFF. This chain uses TRBV6-5 with TRBJ2-1, with 8 nucleotides matching TRBD2. Per the germline V gene, CDR1 is MNHEY and CDR2 is SVGAGI. The CDR3 sequence is 15 residues long. With 5 bases clipped from V and 7 bases from J, the junction kept 10 bases outside the gene matches.